The clone carrying this T cell receptor (beta chain) came up many times. These data originate in a study of blood T cell repertoires in COVID-19. Study-level background: Both acute and convalescent COVID-19 samples were obtained from the United States, Italy and Spain.

The V gene end was trimmed by 1 base and the J gene end by 3 bases; junction bases not matched to a gene: 6. Germline CDR1 is SGHNT and CDR2 is YYREEE (reference sequence). This CDR3 has 15 amino acids. Only in-frame clones appear in the TCRdb table, and some are missing; sequencing was by immunoSEQ multiplex PCR. The sample lists 180,000 or so clones; around 87% were seen once. The sequenced sample consisted of peripheral blood. The origin of this receptor is a man in his forties with active or convalescent COVID-19. The V call is TRBV5-4, the J call TRBJ2-7; TRBD2 matches 8 bases. CDR3 nucleotides: TGTGCCAGCAGCTTGATGGTAGCGGGGAGCTACGAGCAGTACTTC. This translates into CASSLMVAGSYEQYF. Supplemented by reference TRBV5-4 and TRBJ2-7, the full variable domain reads ETGVTQSPTHLIKTRGQQVTLRCSSQSGHNTVSWYQQALGQGPQFIFQYYREEENGRGNFPPRFSGLQFPNYSSELNVNALELDDSALYLCASSLMVAGSYEQYFGPGTRLTVT.